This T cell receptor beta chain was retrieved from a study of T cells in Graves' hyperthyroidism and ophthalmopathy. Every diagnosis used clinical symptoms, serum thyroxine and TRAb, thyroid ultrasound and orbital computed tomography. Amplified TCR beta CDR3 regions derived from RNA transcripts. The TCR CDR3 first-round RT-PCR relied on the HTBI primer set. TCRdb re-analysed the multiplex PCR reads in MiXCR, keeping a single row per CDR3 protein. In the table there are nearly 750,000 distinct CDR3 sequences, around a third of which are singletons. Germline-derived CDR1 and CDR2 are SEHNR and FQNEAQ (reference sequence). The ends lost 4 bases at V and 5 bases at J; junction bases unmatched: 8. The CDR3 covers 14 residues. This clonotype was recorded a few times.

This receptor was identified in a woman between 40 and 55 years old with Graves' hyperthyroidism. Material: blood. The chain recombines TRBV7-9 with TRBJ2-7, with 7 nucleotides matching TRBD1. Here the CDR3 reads CASSYRGRNHEQYF. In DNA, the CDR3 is TGTGCCAGCAGCTACAGGGGACGTAACCACGAGCAGTACTTC.